This TCR beta chain was sequenced in a study of CD8 T cells in ankylosing spondylitis. Regarding this clonotype: Its antigen is as yet unknown.

With molecular barcodes, quantitative 5'-RACE was used to make the TCR beta libraries. TCRdb independently ran MiXCR on the 5' RACE reads; one entry per CDR3 protein. The table includes some 250,000 distinct CDR3 sequences, roughly 10% detected once. Study results and caveats: Disease-linked clones bore a CD8+ phenotype and were relatively rare in peripheral blood. Ankylosing spondylitis blood appeared to carry a characteristic TCR beta motif of several highly homologous variants. Clones tied to disease were said to be significantly enriched in matched ankylosing spondylitis synovial fluid.

Germline loops: CDR1 SNHLY, CDR2 FYNNEI. The CDR3 consists of 12 residues. Trimming left V 2 bases short and J 5 bases short, with 7 bases between. Sequencing input: blood, either unsorted or a sorted T cell fraction (not recorded which). The sequence derives from a male donor with ankylosing spondylitis or in good health (not recorded which). The J gene is TRBJ2-7, the V gene TRBV2, with D possibly called TRBD1 or TRBD2 (5 bases each). In DNA, the CDR3 is TGTGCCAGCAGTGAATGGGGGAACGAGCAGTACTTC. Translation: CASSEWGNEQYF.